The sample holds many counts of the clone carrying this TCR beta chain. Its antigen remains unidentified. The sample providers were healthy Caucasian people from Russia, aged roughly 6 to 95. Each individual donor underwent a draw of ten milliliters of peripheral blood. This sample was taken from a study of blood T cells in healthy people across ages. The study, taken as a whole, reports: Long-lived donors had more naive CD4+ cells and higher diversity than aged donors. TCR beta diversity, measured per million T cells, fell in a roughly linear way with age.

Then a second PCR, running roughly 7 to 11 cycles, was carried out with a sample-barcoded 5' primer and a J-beta primer mix. TCRdb redid the calling of the 5' RACE reads with MiXCR, one entry per CDR3 protein. This table holds 1.5 million to 2 million distinct CDR3 sequences, approximately 30% found once. The V gene lost 6 bases and the J gene lost 0 bases, with 24 bases spanning the gap. CDR3 length: 20 amino acids. This receptor was taken from a woman aged 25 to 45 in good health. Material: blood. The chain couples TRBV12-3 or TRBV12-4 to TRBJ2-6; D may be TRBD1 (5 bases). CDR3 sequence (DNA): TGTGCCAGCAGAAACCCGGCAGGAGCAAGAAGGGGCTCTGGGGCCAACGTCCTGACTTTC. Amino acids: CASRNPAGARRGSGANVLTF.